These 16 T cell receptor beta chains were all obtained from the same sample, sequenced in a study of blood T cell repertoires in COVID-19. Generated by immunoSEQ multiplex PCR, the TCRdb table keeps only in-frame clones and is missing some. The table lists about 200,000 clones, around 86% of them singletons. The sequenced sample consisted of peripheral blood. The receptor source for this set is a woman aged 45-59 years with COVID-19, enrolled during active disease.

Details on this clone: This CDR3 fails to terminate in the conserved phenylalanine or tryptophan, so it likely reflects a read error. The DNA is omitted, as the CDR3 cannot be located on it reliably, and the CDR3 follows TCRdb's listing. This rearrangement joins TRBV3-1 (or the pseudogene TRBV3-2) to TRBJ1-4; whether TRBD1, the table's D call, matches the DNA was not checked. CDR1 is LGHDT and CDR2 is YNNKEL in the germline V gene (reference sequence). Termini included, the CDR3 measures 14 amino acids. This chain's CDR3 is CASSQVRDSPSELG.

This clone was counted a few times. The chain combines TRBV21-1 with TRBJ1-3. TRBV21-1 is designated a pseudogene. The length of the CDR3 is 12 residues. CDR3: CASREGGNTIYF. CDR3 DNA sequence: TGTGCCAGCAGGGAGGGAGGAAACACCATATATTTT.

The rearrangement joins TRBV30 to TRBJ1-5, with 7 positions matching TRBD1. V was clipped by 0 bases and J by 3 bases; unmatched bases: 2. The CDR3 totals 14 residues. Looked up from germline, CDR1 is GTSNPN and CDR2 is SVGIG (reference sequence). The CDR3 loop reads CAWSVGTDNQPQHF. CDR3 coding DNA: TGTGCCTGGAGTGTAGGGACAGACAATCAGCCCCAGCATTTT.

This clone was observed a single time. The chain carries TRBV9 and TRBJ2-3, with D possibly matching TRBD2 (6 bases). V was cut by 0 bases and J by 0 bases, with 14 bases left in between. Germline CDR1 is SGDLS and CDR2 is YYNGEE. The CDR3 runs 17 residues. CDR3 sequence (DNA): TGTGCCAGCAGCGTAGAGAGGGCGGGGAAAAGCACAGATACGCAGTATTTT. Its protein product is CASSVERAGKSTDTQYF.

This clone showed up just once. The chain employs TRBV27 and TRBJ1-2, with 9 bases that match TRBD1. V shed 2 bases, J shed 7 bases, and the junction held 5 bases outside the gene matches. The CDR3 totals 14 residues. Per germline, CDR1 MNHEY and CDR2 SMNVEV (reference sequence). CDR3 DNA: TGTGCCAGCAGTTTAGCAGGGACAGGGAGTGGCTACACCTTC. Protein: CASSLAGTGSGYTF.

The chain carries TRBV5-1 and TRBJ1-2, with TRBD1 matching over 8 bases. The CDR3 runs 15 residues. The V segment lost 3 bases and the J segment 6 bases; nucleotides outside the gene matches: 10. Germline lookup yields CDR1 SGHRS and CDR2 YFSETQ. CDR3 coding DNA: TGCGCCAGCAGCTCCCAGGGGGCACTCCCCAATGGCTACACCTTC. This codes for CASSSQGALPNGYTF.

The chain carries TRBV5-1 and TRBJ2-3; 7 bases match TRBD1. The germline CDR1 and CDR2 sequences are SGHRS and YFSETQ. The J segment lost 0 bases and the V segment lost 1 base, leaving 2 bases of the junction unmatched. The CDR3 runs 15 residues. In DNA, the CDR3 is TGCGCCAGCAGCTTGAACAGGGGAAGCACAGATACGCAGTATTTT. Encoded protein: CASSLNRGSTDTQYF.

The V gene is TRBV6-5, the J gene TRBJ2-5, with 11 bases lining up with TRBD2. Germline V CDR1 and CDR2: MNHEY, SVGAGI. The CDR3 covers 14 residues. Trimming took 2 bases from V and 4 from J; bases not matched to a gene: 0. The CDR3 bases are TGTGCCAGCAGTTACGGACTAGCGGGAGAGACCCAGTACTTC. It specifies CASSYGLAGETQYF.

V is TRBV6-5 and J is TRBJ1-5, with TRBD1 as a possible D gene (5 bases). This CDR3 is built from 14 residues. Trimming pared 6 bases from V and 3 bases from J, leaving 12 bases between. Germline-derived CDR1 and CDR2 are MNHEY and SVGAGI. The CDR3 DNA reads TGTGCCAGCAGCCACAGGAGAGTCAATCAGCCCCAGCATTTT. This translates into CASSHRRVNQPQHF.

The V call is TRBV4-2, the J call TRBJ1-2; TRBD1 matches at 8 bases. The CDR3 contains 16 residues. CDR1 is LGHNA and CDR2 is YNFKEQ in the germline V gene. Germline trimming cut 4 bases from V and 6 bases from J; bases unmatched to any gene: 13. CDR3 nucleotide sequence: TGTGCCAGCAGCCCGAATCAGGGGGCATGGGTCGATGGCTACACCTTC. This translates into CASSPNQGAWVDGYTF.

This chain links TRBV12-3 or TRBV12-4 with TRBJ1-2; 7 bases are shared with TRBD1. The CDR3 runs 13 residues. With 3 bases clipped from V and 6 bases from J, the junction kept 4 bases outside the gene matches. The CDR3 bases are TGTGCCAGCAGTTTCACAGGGGAGAATGGCTACACCTTC. This sequence encodes CASSFTGENGYTF.

This clone was recorded a few times. The rearrangement uses TRBV12-3 or TRBV12-4 and TRBJ1-1, with TRBD1 identical over 7 bases. V was clipped by 5 bases and J by 13 bases; unmatched bases: 7. This CDR3 is 11 amino acids long. This CDR3 is CASSPGQAGFF. CDR3 in DNA: TGTGCCAGCAGTCCAGGACAGGCGGGTTTCTTT.

CDR3 bases: TGTGCCAGCAGTGGGACAGGGGCCTACGAGCAGTACTTC. Its protein product is CASSGTGAYEQYF. J is TRBJ2-7 and V is TRBV2; TRBD1 matches 9 bases. V shed 4 bases and J 2 bases; nucleotides not matched to a gene: 0. The CDR3 length is 13 residues. Germline V gives CDR1 SNHLY, CDR2 FYNNEI.

The CDR3 sequence: CASSLSGAANEKLFF. CDR3 nucleotides: TGTGCCAGCAGCTTAAGTGGGGCAGCTAATGAAAAACTGTTTTTT. The V call is TRBV7-8, the J call TRBJ1-4; perhaps TRBD1 as D (5 bases). Looked up from germline, CDR1 is SGHVS and CDR2 is FQNEAQ. V lost 2 bases, J lost 3 bases, and 10 bases lay in between. This CDR3 has 15 residues. Complete variable domain (other parts from reference TRBV7-8 and TRBJ1-4): GAGVSQSPRYKVAKRGQDVALRCDPISGHVSLFWYQQALGQGPEFLTYFQNEAQLDKSGLPSDRFFAERPEGSVSTLKIQRTQQEDSAVYLCASSLSGAANEKLFFGSGTQLSVL.

This clone was seen once. The chain couples TRBV7-9 to TRBJ1-2; 7 bases fit TRBD1. The ends lost 5 bases at V and 4 bases at J; junction bases unmatched: 4. CDR1 and CDR2 from the germline V gene are SEHNR and FQNEAQ (reference sequence). This CDR3 has 13 amino acids. CDR3 DNA sequence: TGTGCCAGCAGCAACGGGACAGCCTATGGCTACACCTTC. It translates to CASSNGTAYGYTF. Combining the CDR3 with reference TRBV7-9 and TRBJ1-2 gives the whole variable domain DTGVSQNPRHKITKRGQNVTFRCDPISEHNRLYWYRQTLGQGPEFLTYFQNEAQLEKSRLLSDRFSAERPKGSFSTLEIQRTEQGDSAMYLCASSNGTAYGYTFGSGTRLTVV.

The genes are TRBV3-1 (or the pseudogene TRBV3-2) and TRBJ2-6; D perhaps matches TRBD2 (5 bases). There are 15 residues in the CDR3. Germline CDR1 reads LGHDT; CDR2 reads YNNKEL (reference sequence). The germline V and J ends were trimmed by 2 bases and 4 bases, with 9 bases remaining between them. The CDR3 sequence is CASSQLAWGANVLTF. CDR3 sequence (DNA): TGTGCCAGCAGCCAATTAGCGTGGGGGGCCAACGTCCTGACTTTC.